This passage covers 5 T cell receptor beta chains from one sample sequenced in a study of OX40 agonist ivuxolimab in advanced cancers. The method was immunoSEQ multiplex PCR; TCRdb's version includes in-frame clones alone and lacks a portion of them. This sample has tens of thousands of clones, with 80% to 85% found just once. This material consisted of CD4+ or CD8+ T cells sorted from blood, taken in a trial of the OX40 agonist ivuxolimab. The receptors originated from an adult with an advanced solid tumor such as melanoma, head and neck, liver or kidney cancer.

The chain links TRBV5-8 to TRBJ2-5, with 7 bases aligning to TRBD1. Looked up from germline, CDR1 is SGHTS and CDR2 is YDEGEE. This CDR3 spans 14 amino acids. V gave up 3 bases and J gave up 2 bases; unmatched junction bases: 4. The CDR3 bases are TGTGCCAGCAGCTCCCGACAGGGACAAGAGACCCAGTACTTC. This encodes CASSSRQGQETQYF.

The genes are TRBV7-9 and TRBJ2-7; D is tentatively TRBD1 or TRBD2 (5 bases each). Germline-derived CDR1 and CDR2 are SEHNR and FQNEAQ (reference sequence). The ends were cut back, 5 bases at V and 2 bases at J, with 13 bases in the middle. The CDR3 length is 14 residues. In DNA form, the CDR3 reads TGTGCCAGCAGCCATCCGGGACCAACCTACGAGCAGTACTTC. Protein: CASSHPGPTYEQYF.

The chain carries TRBV20-1 and TRBJ1-2; 8 positions match TRBD1. V shed 3 bases, J shed 9 bases, and the junction held 3 bases outside the gene matches. This CDR3 region has 11 residues. CDR1 DFQATT and CDR2 SNEGSKA come from the germline V gene (reference sequence). The CDR3: CSASDRGSYTF. CDR3 DNA sequence: TGCAGTGCTAGCGACAGGGGAAGCTACACCTTC.

This rearrangement joins TRBV6-9 to TRBJ2-7; 9 bases match TRBD1. This CDR3 is 13 amino acids long. Germline V gene data show CDR1 as MNHGY and CDR2 as SVAAGI. With V trimmed by 5 bases and J by 5 bases, 4 bases remained unmatched. In nucleotides, the CDR3 is TGTGCCAGCAGTAGGGACAGGGACCACGAGCAGTACTTC. Translated, it gives CASSRDRDHEQYF.

The V call is TRBV11-1, the J call TRBJ1-2, with D perhaps matching TRBD1 (6 bases). CDR1 and CDR2 from the germline V gene are SGHAT and FQDESV (reference sequence). The CDR3 loop spans 12 amino acids. V was shortened by 5 bases and J by 8 bases, with 12 bases between the two germline ends. CDR3 sequence reads: CASSLGGQGYTF. DNA of the CDR3: TGTGCCAGCAGCCTGGGGGGGCAAGGCTACACCTTC.